This T cell receptor beta chain derives from a study of cytomegalovirus exposure and HLA in healthy donors. V dropped 5 bases and J dropped 0 bases, with 10 bases sitting between them. There are 15 residues in the CDR3. Germline V gives CDR1 SGHAT, CDR2 FQDESV (reference sequence). Overall study findings and caveats: Clonal expansion, a later analysis showed, was greater in HLA-associated TCR beta chains than in equally common others.

As for this clone: Its antigen is undetermined.

Both 60 Vbeta primers and 13 Jbeta primers went into the PCR. The table came from immunoSEQ multiplex PCR; TCRdb's copy has only in-frame clones and leaves some out. This table holds 60,000 to 90,000 clones, roughly two thirds found once. V and J are TRBV11-1 and TRBJ1-4, with D possibly matching TRBD1 (5 bases). Sequencing was done on a sample of PBMCs. The origin of this receptor is a man aged 40-55 years in good health and CMV-seropositive. The CDR3 protein is CASSVYRSTNEKLFF. In DNA form, the CDR3 reads TGTGCCAGCAGCGTCTACAGGTCAACTAATGAAAAACTGTTTTTT.